This TCR beta chain was sequenced for a study of blood T cell repertoires in COVID-19. Looked up from germline, CDR1 is SGHRS and CDR2 is YFSETQ. The trim removed 2 bases at V and 7 bases at J, leaving 5 bases unmatched. The CDR3 spans 13 residues. The assay was immunoSEQ multiplex PCR, and TCRdb's table has in-frame clones only and misses some. Of approximately 270,000 clones listed, 75% to 90% were seen once; the top ten hold under 2.5%. Two negative PCRs, clearance, or symptom resolution were required of recovered Cohort 3 donors. This receptor was taken from a woman between 50 and 59 years old who had recovered from COVID-19. The chain links TRBV5-1 to TRBJ1-1, with 7 bases fitting TRBD1. Sequenced input: PBMCs or T cells enriched from blood (not recorded which). CDR3 sequence: CASSLTGQSEAFF. As DNA, the CDR3 is TGCGCCAGCAGCTTAACGGGACAGAGTGAAGCTTTCTTT.